This TCR beta chain was sequenced for a study of blood T cell repertoires in COVID-19. Study-wide background: Both acute and convalescent COVID-19 samples were obtained from the United States, Italy and Spain. PBMCs, B-cell-depleted T cells, or T cells were the source of the cDNA or gDNA that made up the material.

Details on this clone: In the same sample, other DNA sequences code for this CDR3.

Among Cohort 3 donors, those recovered had two negative PCRs, clearance, or symptom resolution. TCRdb's table, derived via immunoSEQ multiplex PCR, lists solely in-frame clones and lacks some. Here the sample spans around 480,000 clones, 87% being singletons. The sample consisted of PBMCs or T cells enriched from blood (not recorded which). This clonotype was sampled from a woman under 30 who had recovered from COVID-19.

The CDR3 reads CAWTRNTEAFF. The CDR3 DNA sequence: TGTGCCTGGACTCGGAACACTGAAGCTTTCTTT. The V and J genes are TRBV30 and TRBJ1-1; D remains ambiguous. CDR3 size: 11 residues. Trimming shortened V by 4 bases and J by 1 base, and 4 bases separated the two germline ends. Germline V gene lookup returns CDR1 GTSNPN and CDR2 SVGIG (reference sequence).